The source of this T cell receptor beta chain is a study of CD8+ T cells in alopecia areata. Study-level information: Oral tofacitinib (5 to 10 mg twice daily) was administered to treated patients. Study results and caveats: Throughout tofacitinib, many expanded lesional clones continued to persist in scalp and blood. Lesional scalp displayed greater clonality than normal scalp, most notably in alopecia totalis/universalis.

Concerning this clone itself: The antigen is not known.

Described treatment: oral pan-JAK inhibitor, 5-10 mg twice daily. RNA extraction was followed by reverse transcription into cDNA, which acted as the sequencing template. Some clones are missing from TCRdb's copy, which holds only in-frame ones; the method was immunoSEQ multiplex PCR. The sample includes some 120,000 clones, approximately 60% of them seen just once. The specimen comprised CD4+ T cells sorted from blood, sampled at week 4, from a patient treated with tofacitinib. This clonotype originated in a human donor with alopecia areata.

CDR3 DNA sequence: TGCAGCGTTGAGGACAGATTCCTAACTAACTATGGCTACACCTTC. It translates to CSVEDRFLTNYGYTF. V usage is TRBV29-1 and J usage is TRBJ1-2, with D possibly matching TRBD1 (6 bases). There are 15 residues in the CDR3. In germline, CDR1 is SQVTM, CDR2 ANQGSEA. Trimming pared 3 bases from V and 0 bases from J, leaving 14 bases between.